This passage covers 24 T cell receptor beta chains from one sample sequenced in a study of metastatic and nonmetastatic thyroid tumors. TCRdb reprocessed the PCR reads using MiXCR. Of approximately 16,000 clones listed, approximately 30% are singletons. Thyroid surgery took place with no prior treatment in any patient. The sample consisted of tumor tissue. These receptor sequences come from a male donor with papillary thyroid cancer or a benign thyroid nodule (not recorded which). Some clones in this sample may be carry-over from other donors' samples.

The chain is built from TRBV11-2 and TRBJ2-1; 7 bases are a match to TRBD2. The germline CDR1 and CDR2 sequences are SGHAT and FQNNGV. The CDR3 runs to 15 residues. V gave up 5 bases and J gave up 4 bases; unmatched junction bases: 8. In DNA, the CDR3 is TGTGCCAGCAGCCCGTGGGGACTATTATACAATGAGCAGTTCTTC. Translation: CASSPWGLLYNEQFF.

This rearrangement joins TRBV20-1 to TRBJ2-1, with TRBD2 matching 9 bases. The germline V gene has CDR1 DFQATT and CDR2 SNEGSKA (reference sequence). The V and J ends lost 3 bases and 12 bases, in that order; junction bases with no gene match: 12. The length of the CDR3 is 14 residues. CDR3 nucleotides: TGCAGTGCTAGGGCTTGGACTAGCGAGTATCGGCAGTTCTTC. The encoded protein is CSARAWTSEYRQFF.

This clone was recorded many times. The V and J genes are TRBV10-3 and TRBJ2-3; D gene ambiguous. With 4 bases removed from V and 0 bases from J, the gap between germline ends came to 14 bases. CDR1 and CDR2 (germline): ENHRY, SYGVKD. The CDR3 has 16 residues. CDR3 in DNA: TGTGCCATCAGTGCTTCCCTAAGTTTCAGCACAGATACGCAGTATTTT. Encoded protein: CAISASLSFSTDTQYF.

This clone appeared once. The chain carries TRBV2 and TRBJ2-3; D gene unclear. V lost 8 bases and J lost 7, with 19 bases in between. The germline gives CDR1 SNHLY, CDR2 FYNNEI. This CDR3 contains 14 residues. The CDR3 region is CASVRFPGTYTQYF. The CDR3 bases are TGTGCCAGCGTACGGTTCCCTGGTACATATACGCAGTATTTT.

As for this clone: At one end, the junction sequence differs from germline, possibly due to a read error. The V gene is TRBV6-1, the J gene TRBJ2-3; 11 bases map to TRBD2. The CDR3 runs 15 residues. From germline, CDR1 is MNHNS and CDR2 SASEGT. In nucleotides, the CDR3 is TGTGCCAGCAGTGGGACTAGCGGGCGGGCAGATACTCAGTATTTT. This codes for CASSGTSGRADTQYF.

Ten or more counts support this clone. This chain joins TRBV6-1 and TRBJ2-1; TRBD2 agrees at 11 bases. V shed 0 bases and J 6 bases; nucleotides not matched to a gene: 7. In germline, CDR1 is MNHNS, CDR2 SASEGT. CDR3 length: 17 residues. The CDR3 sequence: CASSEAQASGRSNEQFF. CDR3 nucleotide sequence: TGTGCCAGCAGTGAAGCGCAGGCTAGCGGGAGGTCCAATGAGCAGTTCTTC.

The chain has TRBV20-1 and TRBJ2-7, with 7 bases lining up with TRBD1. CDR3 length: 12 residues. V gave up 6 bases and J gave up 3 bases; unmatched junction bases: 5. Germline loops: CDR1 DFQATT, CDR2 SNEGSKA (reference sequence). In DNA, the CDR3 is TGCAGTGCCCTCCGGGACAGCTACGAGCAGTACTTC. The encoded protein is CSALRDSYEQYF.

In its sample, this clone is medium-sized (0.01 to 0.1%). The chain employs TRBV18 and TRBJ2-1; 9 nucleotides match TRBD1. J gave up 8 bases and V 1 base, and 9 bases lay outside the gene matches. CDR3 length: 16 amino acids. The V gene's germline CDR1 is KGHSH and CDR2 LQKENI. CDR3: CASSPRRQGGRDEQFF. In DNA form, the CDR3 reads TGTGCCAGCTCACCACGGAGACAGGGGGGCAGAGATGAGCAGTTCTTC.

This clone was counted ten times or more. The genes are TRBV29-1 and TRBJ1-1, with D hard to call. Germline-derived CDR1 and CDR2 are SQVTM and ANQGSEA. This CDR3 has 14 amino acids. The DNA for the CDR3 is TGCACCACCCCCTCGGAGCAGCAGAACACTGAAGCTTTCTTT. Translation gives CTTPSEQQNTEAFF.

This chain joins TRBV20-1 and TRBJ2-1; D is perhaps TRBD1 (5 bases). The CDR3 spans 14 residues. Trimming took 0 bases from V and 3 from J, leaving 9 bases between them. Germline V CDR1 and CDR2: DFQATT, SNEGSKA (reference sequence). The CDR3 loop is CSARDRVSYNEQFF. CDR3 DNA: TGCAGTGCTAGAGACAGGGTTAGCTACAATGAGCAGTTCTTC.

V and J are TRBV30 and TRBJ1-2, with D possibly TRBD1 on 5 matching bases. The CDR3 spans 10 residues. CDR1 and CDR2 from the germline V gene are GTSNPN and SVGIG (reference sequence). V was clipped by 1 base and J by 8 bases, with 5 bases between them. CDR3 sequence (DNA): TGTGCCTGGAGTGGGGGGGGCTACACCTTC. This encodes CAWSGGGYTF.

The chain couples TRBV6-4 to TRBJ2-7; 8 bases are a match to TRBD1. V was pared by 6 bases and J by 2 bases, with 15 bases of the junction left unmatched. The V gene's germline CDR1 is MRHNA and CDR2 SNTAGT. The length of the CDR3 is 17 residues. CDR3 sequence reads: CASRATITRTGTYEQYF. In DNA form, the CDR3 reads TGTGCCAGCAGAGCCACGATTACCCGGACAGGGACCTACGAGCAGTACTTC.

This clone was found many times. The gene calls are TRBV7-9 and TRBJ2-7, with 7 bases identical to TRBD1. This CDR3 region has 11 residues. Germline CDR1 reads SEHNR; CDR2 reads FQNEAQ (reference sequence). Trimming took 4 bases from V and 6 from J; bases not matched to a gene: 0. CDR3 coding DNA: TGTGCCAGCAGCTACAGGGGCGAGCAGTACTTC. Translated, it gives CASSYRGEQYF.

This clone was detected only once. The gene calls are TRBV28 and TRBJ2-5, with 8 bases lining up with TRBD1. J gave up 5 bases and V 6 bases, and 8 bases lay outside the gene matches. The CDR3 totals 14 residues. In germline, CDR1 is MDHEN, CDR2 SYDVKM. The CDR3 protein is CASRISGGWETQYF. The CDR3 DNA reads as TGTGCCAGCAGAATTTCAGGGGGCTGGGAGACCCAGTACTTC. Using reference TRBV28 and TRBJ2-5 for the parts outside the CDR3, the full variable domain is DVKVTQSSRYLVKRTGEKVFLECVQDMDHENMFWYRQDPGLGLRLIYFSYDVKMKEKGDIPEGYSVSREKKERFSLILESASTNQTSMYLCASRISGGWETQYFGPGTRLLVL.

This clone showed up many times. The chain uses TRBV7-8 and TRBJ2-7; 7 bases are a match to TRBD1. V lost 3 bases and J lost 5; bases outside the gene matches: 7. Looked up from germline, CDR1 is SGHVS and CDR2 is FQNEAQ. The length of the CDR3 is 14 residues. CDR3 in amino acids: CASSFRDSGHEQYF. For the CDR3, the DNA is TGTGCCAGCAGCTTCCGGGACAGTGGGCACGAGCAGTACTTC.

The V and J genes are TRBV18 and TRBJ2-7; D remains ambiguous. The V gene lost 4 bases and the J gene lost 4 bases, with 5 bases spanning the gap. This CDR3 comprises 11 residues. Germline CDR1 KGHSH, CDR2 LQKENI. DNA of the CDR3: TGTGCCAGCTCACTCGGTTACGAGCAGTACTTC. Translation gives CASSLGYEQYF.

The genes are TRBV20-1 and TRBJ1-5; D gene uncertain. The CDR3 has 14 residues. CDR1 is DFQATT and CDR2 is SNEGSKA in the germline V gene (reference sequence). Deletions cut 6 bases from V and 1 base from J, with 13 bases between. CDR3 sequence (DNA): TGCAGTGCGCAGGTGTCAGGAAGCAATCAGCCCCAGCATTTT. It specifies CSAQVSGSNQPQHF.

The chain couples TRBV30 to TRBJ1-6; 7 bases map to TRBD1. The CDR3 sequence is 13 residues long. Germline assignment: CDR1 GTSNPN and CDR2 SVGIG (reference sequence). V was clipped by 4 bases and J by 10 bases; unmatched bases: 7. The chain's CDR3 is CAWTPGGRSPLHF. The CDR3, as DNA: TGTGCCTGGACCCCAGGGGGAAGGTCACCCCTCCACTTT.

V is TRBV2 and J is TRBJ2-3; 9 bases map to TRBD1. Germline lookup yields CDR1 SNHLY and CDR2 FYNNEI. CDR3 length equals 18 residues. The V segment lost 6 bases and the J segment 2 bases; nucleotides outside the gene matches: 15. The CDR3 nucleotides read TGTGCCAGCAGCTCATCTAGAGGGACAGGGCCTACCACAGATACGCAGTATTTT. Amino acids: CASSSSRGTGPTTDTQYF.

V is TRBV7-9 and J is TRBJ2-7; tentatively, D is TRBD1 (6 bases). V lost 5 bases and J lost 3, with 14 bases in between. This CDR3 has 14 amino acids. CDR1 is SEHNR, CDR2 FQNEAQ, per germline (reference sequence). CDR3 coding DNA: TGTGCCAGCAGCCACCGCGACAGGAACTACGAGCAGTACTTC. It specifies CASSHRDRNYEQYF.

The rearrangement joins TRBV5-5 to TRBJ1-2, with D tentatively TRBD1 (5 bases). Per germline, CDR1 SGHKS and CDR2 YYEKEE (reference sequence). The CDR3 loop spans 15 amino acids. V lost 4 bases to trimming and J lost 7 bases, with 20 bases between them. CDR3 sequence (DNA): TGTGCCAGCAGCACTGGGGCCTTTGGCAGCGGTGGCTACACCTTC. This translates into CASSTGAFGSGGYTF.

This clone occurred many times. The genes are TRBV19 and TRBJ1-1; possibly TRBD1 for D (5 bases). Trimming shortened V by 2 bases and J by 1 base, and 8 bases separated the two germline ends. This CDR3 region has 14 residues. CDR1 LNHDA and CDR2 SQIVND come from the germline V gene (reference sequence). CDR3 nucleotide sequence: TGTGCCAGTAGTATACGGGGGGGGAACACTGAAGCTTTCTTT. Protein sequence: CASSIRGGNTEAFF.

A few counts support this clone. This chain links TRBV28 with TRBJ2-2, with D tentatively TRBD1 (6 bases). V was pared by 4 bases and J by 1 base, with 7 bases between. The germline CDR1 and CDR2 sequences are MDHEN and SYDVKM. The CDR3 contains 14 residues. The chain's CDR3 is CASSSGQNTGELFF. Written as DNA, the CDR3 is TGTGCCAGCAGTTCGGGACAGAACACCGGGGAGCTGTTTTTT.

This clone was seen at least ten times. V gene TRBV7-9 combines with J gene TRBJ2-5; TRBD1 might be the D (6 bases). V lost 11 bases, J lost 5 bases, and 30 bases lay in between. From germline, CDR1 is SEHNR and CDR2 FQNEAQ (reference sequence). This CDR3 is built from 17 residues. The CDR3 spells CAAPLRGSRSSAETQYF. CDR3 coding DNA: TGTGCCGCACCCCTGAGGGGGAGCCGTTCTTCCGCGGAGACCCAGTACTTC.